The rows below give T cell receptor beta chains drawn from one sample of a study of T-cell memory formation after mild COVID-19. TCRdb re-called the 5' RACE reads with MiXCR, one entry per CDR3 protein. The sample includes about 200,000 distinct CDR3 sequences, 16% of them seen just once. Source material: PBMCs or a T cell subset sorted from them (not recorded which). The receptors derive from an adult woman who had mild COVID-19 (a few samples of this study predate the infection). Cell type and time point are not known. The CDR3 runs from the conserved cysteine through the conserved F or W.

j_call | v_call | cdr3_aa
TRBJ2-1 | TRBV29-1 | CSVVTAGAEQFF
TRBJ2-7 | TRBV7-8 | CASSFEVGRYEQYF
TRBJ1-1 | TRBV20-1 | CSARRAGAGLLANTEAFF
TRBJ2-7 | TRBV2 | CASSLPTLRERVSVYEQYF
TRBJ2-3 | TRBV18 | CASSPIQGSGTDTQYF
TRBJ2-1 | TRBV7-2 | CASSPVGSFNEQFF
TRBJ2-1 | TRBV7-2 | CASSRDFNEQFF
TRBJ2-1 | TRBV12-3/TRBV12-4 | CASRLSGSSYNEQFF
TRBJ2-7 | TRBV6-5 | CASSNSGGGGGEQYF
TRBJ2-1 | TRBV7-2 | CASSPPNGSGEQFF
TRBJ2-1 | TRBV7-3 | CASSSRLATRDEQFF